Each of the 14 T cell receptor beta chains below was sequenced from the same sample in a study of blood T cell repertoires in COVID-19. Repertoires were generated with immunoSEQ multiplex PCR, while TCRdb's copy carries only in-frame clones and drops some. Of about 210,000 clones in the sample, roughly 87% were seen once. The sample taken for sequencing was PBMCs or T cells enriched from blood (not recorded which). These receptor sequences come from a man aged 18 to 35 with acute COVID-19.

In DNA form, the CDR3 reads TGTGCCATCAGTGAGTCGCAGGGTCCCTCCTACGAGCAGTACTTC. Translated, it gives CAISESQGPSYEQYF. The chain combines TRBV10-3 with TRBJ2-7; possible D gene TRBD1, 5 bases. This CDR3 spans 15 amino acids. V was cut by 0 bases and J by 0 bases, with 9 bases left in between. The V gene's germline CDR1 is ENHRY and CDR2 SYGVKD.

This chain connects TRBV5-4 to TRBJ2-5; 9 bases line up with TRBD2. J gave up 5 bases and V 1 base, and 15 bases lay outside the gene matches. The CDR3 consists of 18 residues. Looked up from germline, CDR1 is SGHNT and CDR2 is YYREEE (reference sequence). In DNA, the CDR3 is TGTGCCAGCAGCTTGAGTGGCGGCGGGAGGGCCGAGCGGGAGACCCAGTACTTC. Translated: CASSLSGGGRAERETQYF.

V is TRBV25-1 and J is TRBJ2-3; 12 bases map to TRBD2. Trimming took 4 bases from V and 1 from J; bases not matched to a gene: 3. CDR1 MGHDK and CDR2 SYGVNS come from the germline V gene. This CDR3 spans 16 amino acids. The CDR3, as DNA: TGTGCCAGCAGTGGGGGACTAGCGGGCCGCACAGATACGCAGTATTTT. Its protein is CASSGGLAGRTDTQYF.

J is TRBJ1-1 and V is TRBV29-1; 12 positions agree with TRBD1. Trimming cost V 6 bases and J 9 bases; bases outside gene matches: 5. CDR1 and CDR2 from the germline V gene are SQVTM and ANQGSEA. The CDR3 runs 12 residues. The CDR3 DNA follows: TGCAGCGTGGAGGGACAGGGGGCGCAAGCTTTCTTT. Translated, it gives CSVEGQGAQAFF.

CDR3 bases: TGCGCCAGCAGACCGGGTGCATGGGGCTACACCTTC. It yields the protein CASRPGAWGYTF. V gene TRBV5-1 combines with J gene TRBJ1-2; D ambiguous. There are 12 residues in the CDR3. V shed 5 bases and J shed 8 bases, with 13 bases lying between them. Germline assignment: CDR1 SGHRS and CDR2 YFSETQ.

This sequence joins TRBV7-2 and TRBJ2-1, with D maybe TRBD2 (6 bases). The CDR3 is 13 residues long. Germline CDR1 is SGHTA and CDR2 is FQGNSA. Trimming removed 1 base from V and 14 bases from J, with 15 bases in between. CDR3 region: CASSLGDSYREFF. For the CDR3, the DNA is TGTGCCAGCAGCTTAGGGGACTCCTATAGAGAGTTCTTC.

This clone was seen once. This chain uses TRBV6-1 with TRBJ1-1, with D tentatively TRBD1 (5 bases). This CDR3 comprises 16 residues. Per germline, CDR1 MNHNS and CDR2 SASEGT. V was pared by 4 bases and J by 6 bases, with 21 bases between. CDR3 amino acids: CASSVRVGGGRAEAFF. The CDR3 DNA reads TGTGCCAGCAGTGTCAGGGTCGGGGGAGGGAGGGCTGAAGCTTTCTTT.

J is TRBJ1-1 and V is TRBV13; tentatively, D is TRBD1 (6 bases). V was pared by 7 bases and J by 7 bases, with 16 bases between. Per germline, CDR1 PRHDT and CDR2 FYEKMQ (reference sequence). The CDR3 spans 13 residues. The CDR3 DNA follows: TGTGCCAGCATCTCCTCAGGGGTCGGTGAAGCTTTCTTT. Translation: CASISSGVGEAFF.

Remarks on this clone: The same CDR3 arises from other DNA sequences in this sample as well. V usage is TRBV7-9 and J usage is TRBJ2-7; possible D gene TRBD2, 5 bases. In germline, CDR1 is SEHNR, CDR2 FQNEAQ (reference sequence). The CDR3 has 12 residues. Trimming pared 2 bases from V and 3 bases from J, leaving 5 bases between. Written as DNA, the CDR3 is TGTGCCAGCAGCTTAAGCGGCTACGAGCAGTACTTC. Its protein is CASSLSGYEQYF.

The CDR3 loop reads CASSLSSGIYNEQFF. DNA of the CDR3: TGTGCCAGCAGCTTATCCAGCGGGATTTACAATGAGCAGTTCTTC. The rearrangement links TRBV7-6 to TRBJ2-1; TRBD2 agrees at 7 bases. CDR1 is SGHVS and CDR2 is FNYEAQ in the germline V gene. V lost 2 bases, J lost 4 bases, and 5 bases stayed unmatched. The CDR3 runs 15 residues.

This clone appeared once. CDR3 bases: TGCGCCAGCAGCTGGGGCCAGGTCGACCAAGAGACCCAGTACTTC. This translates into CASSWGQVDQETQYF. This chain links TRBV5-1 with TRBJ2-5; possibly TRBD1 for D (5 bases). The CDR3 runs 15 residues. Germline CDR1 SGHRS, CDR2 YFSETQ. Trimming shortened V by 3 bases and J by 0 bases, and 12 bases separated the two germline ends.

The chain uses TRBV23-1 and TRBJ2-4; possible D gene TRBD2, 5 bases. TRBV23-1 is marked as an open reading frame, function uncertain. The CDR3 consists of 17 residues. Deletions cut 0 bases from V and 1 base from J, with 13 bases between. This chain's CDR3 is CASSQSRGYNAKNIQYF. In nucleotides, the CDR3 is TGCGCCAGCAGTCAATCTCGAGGGTACAACGCCAAAAACATTCAGTACTTC.

CDR3 protein: CASTRERVNTEAFF. The CDR3 coding sequence is TGTGCCAGCACCCGCGAACGAGTGAACACTGAAGCTTTCTTT. The chain couples TRBV5-4 to TRBJ1-1; no definite D call. Per the germline V gene, CDR1 is SGHNT and CDR2 is YYREEE (reference sequence). There are 14 residues in the CDR3. V was shortened by 6 bases and J by 0 bases, with 12 bases between the two germline ends.

The V gene is TRBV19, the J gene TRBJ1-1; TRBD1 is a possible D gene (5 bases). Germline CDR1 LNHDA, CDR2 SQIVND (reference sequence). CDR3 length equals 13 residues. The V and J ends lost 3 bases and 3 bases respectively, with 8 bases between them. The CDR3 spells CASSMQGDTEAFF. DNA for the CDR3: TGTGCCAGTAGTATGCAAGGGGACACTGAAGCTTTCTTT.